The table lists the clone carrying this T cell receptor (beta chain) with a few counts. Antigen specificity is unknown. Germline assignment: CDR1 SGHRS and CDR2 YFSETQ. The CDR3 has 17 residues. The ends were cut back, 5 bases at V and 7 bases at J, with 25 bases in the middle. The record originates from a study of regulatory T cells in long-lasting Graves disease. General study points: Persistent disease was characterized by preferential usage of TRBV28, TRBJ1-2 and TRBJ2-5. Sample size, which was small, may have reduced accuracy.

Time point denoted: newly diagnosed GD, antithyroid drugs for less than 3 months. PBMCs were the source of the RNA used for TCR sequencing. iRepertoire HTBI primers and Arm-PCR of CDR3 regions built TCR beta libraries. From the multiplex PCR reads, TCRdb called clonotypes with MiXCR, one entry per CDR3 protein. Of hundreds of thousands of distinct CDR3 sequences in the sample, more than 10% were seen once. These data were also filed under a second study, of T cells in Graves' hyperthyroidism and ophthalmopathy. From that report: RT-PCR in the first round (using the HTBI primer set) targeted the TCR CDR3.

The sample consisted of peripheral blood mononuclear cells (PBMCs), taken at new diagnosis, from a patient treated with antithyroid drugs. J is TRBJ2-1 and V is TRBV5-1, with D perhaps TRBD1 (6 bases). The TCR sequence derives from a woman aged 25 to 39 with Graves disease. CDR3 sequence reads: CASRPPSRGRVFNEQFF. The CDR3 DNA sequence: TGCGCCAGCAGGCCGCCGTCCAGGGGTCGAGTCTTTAATGAGCAGTTCTTC.